Listed below are T cell receptor beta chains from one sample, sequenced in a study of spatial heterogeneity in lung cancer. Using its own MiXCR run on the 5' RACE reads, TCRdb lists one record per CDR3 protein. The data hold under 15,000 distinct CDR3 sequences, with 13% to 15% observed a single time. Source: PBMCs, taken at surgery. Receptors originate from a female donor with early-stage non-small cell lung cancer. Both conserved end residues are part of each CDR3. The D gene is left open where the match is weak. Not all rows give a size; the values are once, few, many and, for expanded clones, a class.

v_gene	d_gene	abundance	j_gene	CDR3aa	CDR3nt
TRBV28	TRBD1	medium-sized	TRBJ2-1	CASSFGQGAYNEQFF	TGTGCCAGCAGTTTCGGACAGGGGGCCTACAATGAGCAGTTCTTC
TRBV7-9	-	many	TRBJ2-7	CASSRISYEQYF	TGTGCCAGCAGCCGGATTTCCTACGAGCAGTACTTC
TRBV21-1	-	-	TRBJ2-1	CASSGLAWGASEQFF	TGTGCCAGCAGCGGTCTAGCCTGGGGGGCAAGTGAGCAGTTCTTC
TRBV12-3/TRBV12-4	TRBD2	many	TRBJ2-2	CASSGLAGLTGELFF	TGTGCCAGCAGTGGACTAGCGGGTCTCACCGGGGAGCTGTTTTTT
TRBV29-1	TRBD1	medium-sized	TRBJ1-2	CSVLNYGTGLGYTF	TGCAGCGTATTGAATTATGGGACAGGGCTCGGCTACACCTTC
TRBV6-2/TRBV6-3	-	medium-sized	TRBJ2-1	CASGRNPQSSYNEQFF	TGTGCCAGCGGTAGAAACCCACAGAGCTCCTACAATGAGCAGTTCTTC
TRBV28	-	many	TRBJ2-4	CASTALGAEYF	TGTGCCAGCACTGCTCTAGGGGCGGAGTACTTC
TRBV20-1	-	medium-sized	TRBJ2-7	CSAAGGGHSYEQYF	TGCAGTGCTGCTGGTGGGGGACACTCCTACGAGCAGTACTTC
TRBV3-1	-	many	TRBJ2-3	CASSRSRRRTDTQYF	TGTGCCAGCAGTCGTAGCAGGAGACGCACAGATACGCAGTATTTT
TRBV29-1	TRBD2	-	TRBJ2-1	CSFTSGGAGWYNEQFF	TGCAGCTTTACTAGCGGGGGGGCCGGATGGTACAATGAGCAGTTCTTC
TRBV27	TRBD1	many	TRBJ1-4	CASSLSGQGREKLFF	TGTGCCAGCAGTTTATCGGGACAGGGAAGGGAAAAACTGTTTTTT
TRBV11-2	-	medium-sized	TRBJ1-1	CASSLAGLTEAFF	TGTGCCAGCAGCTTAGCAGGGCTCACTGAAGCTTTCTTT
TRBV5-1	TRBD1	many	TRBJ1-1	CASSFNPQGGAGEAFF	TGCGCCAGCAGCTTTAATCCACAGGGGGGAGCAGGTGAAGCTTTCTTT
TRBV28	TRBD2	medium-sized	TRBJ2-7	CATPPTSGGVYEQYF	TGTGCCACCCCCCCGACTAGCGGGGGGGTTTACGAGCAGTACTTC
TRBV25-1	TRBD1	medium-sized	TRBJ2-3	CASSGYRGTYTDTQYF	TGTGCCAGCAGTGGATACAGGGGGACCTACACAGATACGCAGTATTTT
TRBV4-2	-	medium-sized	TRBJ2-1	CASSQDKVYNEQFF	TGTGCCAGCAGCCAAGACAAAGTATACAATGAGCAGTTCTTC
TRBV7-6	TRBD2	medium-sized	TRBJ2-1	CASSRGGLEDNEQFF	TGTGCCAGCAGCAGGGGGGGACTAGAGGACAATGAGCAGTTCTTC
TRBV10-3	-	-	TRBJ2-1	CAISDSSSSYNEQFF	TGTGCCATCAGTGACTCCTCCAGCTCCTACAATGAGCAGTTCTTC
TRBV10-3	-	many	TRBJ1-1	CAIGGRVNTEAFF	TGTGCCATCGGGGGCCGGGTGAACACTGAAGCTTTCTTT
TRBV19	-	many	TRBJ1-5	CASTRENSNQPQHF	TGTGCCAGTACCAGGGAGAATAGCAATCAGCCCCAGCATTTT
TRBV29-1	TRBD2	few	TRBJ2-3	CSVGTSGSLRDTQYF	TGCAGCGTGGGGACTAGCGGGAGTTTAAGAGATACGCAGTATTTT
TRBV21-1	-	many	TRBJ2-2	CASSNLQLAGGRWGGELFF	TGTGCCAGCAGCAACCTCCAACTAGCGGGAGGAAGATGGGGCGGGGAGCTGTTTTTT
TRBV6-2/TRBV6-3	-	medium-sized	TRBJ2-4	CASSYLQKNIQYF	TGTGCCAGCAGTTACTTACAGAAAAACATTCAGTACTTC
TRBV7-2	-	medium-sized	TRBJ1-3	CASSLAGATIYF	TGTGCCAGCAGCTTAGCCGGGGCCACCATATATTTT
TRBV29-1	-	many	TRBJ2-1	CSVDVRFF	TGCAGCGTTGACGTTCGGTTCTTC
TRBV7-2	-	many	TRBJ1-5	CASSLQGSSNQPQHF	TGTGCCAGCAGCTTACAGGGCTCCTCCAATCAGCCCCAGCATTTT
TRBV7-2	-	many	TRBJ2-5	CASSLGRYQETQYF	TGTGCCAGCAGCTTAGGGCGGTACCAAGAGACCCAGTACTTC
TRBV30	-	-	TRBJ1-6	CAWGRTNSPLHF	TGTGCCTGGGGACGGACTAATTCACCCCTCCACTTT